What follows is one T cell receptor beta chain and its context. The antigen is not known. Each subset's genomic DNA was split evenly across several immunoSEQ plates. Only in-frame clones appear in the TCRdb table, and some are missing; sequencing was by immunoSEQ multiplex PCR. The sample comprises about 690,000 clones, roughly 87% of which are singletons, and less than 40% rests with the top ten. These data belong to a study of shared clonotypes between healthy human individuals. Study as a whole: Aged between 18 and 49, the donors were a couple of women and three men. CD4 naive cells filled three plates per donor, CD4 memory three, CD8 naive two and CD8 memory one. Findings and limits, study-wide: Against clonotypes common to all four donors, non-shared ones had lower generation probabilities.

With V trimmed by 6 bases and J by 3 bases, 9 bases remained unmatched. Per the germline V gene, CDR1 is LNHDA and CDR2 is SQIVND (reference sequence). This CDR3 is 15 amino acids long. The sequenced material came from memory CD8+ T cells from PBMCs. Regarding subset: CD45RO+ cells pooled with CCR7-negative TemRA cells. The chain joins TRBV19 to TRBJ2-7; the match to TRBD2 covers 9 bases. The receptor was derived from a man aged 18 to 29 in good health. Some clones in this sample may be carry-over from other donors' samples. CDR3 coding DNA: TGTGCCAGTAGGTATAGCGGGAGCAGGAGCTACGAGCAGTACTTC. Its protein product is CASRYSGSRSYEQYF.